Included here is one T cell receptor (beta chain) sequence, with context. The CDR3 spans 14 residues. V dropped 10 bases and J dropped 2; count of bases not matched to a gene: 9. CDR1 and CDR2 (germline): MNHEY, SMNVEV (reference sequence). Produced via immunoSEQ multiplex PCR; TCRdb's table is partial and in-frame only. Altogether approximately 400,000 clones are present, approximately 93% being singletons, with the ten largest covering 0.86%. Which cohort a participant joined came from the clinical history participants gave. The data were obtained in a study of blood T cell repertoires in COVID-19. The J gene is TRBJ2-7, the V gene TRBV27; 9 bases match TRBD2. The clonotype originates from a woman between 40 and 50 years old who had been exposed to COVID-19. The sample comprised PBMCs or T cells enriched from blood (not recorded which). In DNA, the CDR3 is TGTGCCACCCTCAAAGCGGGGGGCCCCTACGAGCAGTACTTC. Protein sequence: CATLKAGGPYEQYF.